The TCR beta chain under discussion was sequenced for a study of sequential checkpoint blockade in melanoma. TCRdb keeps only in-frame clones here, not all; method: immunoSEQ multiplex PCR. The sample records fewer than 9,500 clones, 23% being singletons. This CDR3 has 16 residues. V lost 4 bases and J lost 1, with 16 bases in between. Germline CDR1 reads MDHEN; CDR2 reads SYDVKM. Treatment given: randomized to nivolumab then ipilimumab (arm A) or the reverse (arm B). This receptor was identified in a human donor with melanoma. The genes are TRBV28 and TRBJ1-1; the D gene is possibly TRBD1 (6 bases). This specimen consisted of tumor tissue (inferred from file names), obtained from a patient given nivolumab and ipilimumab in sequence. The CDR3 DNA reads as TGTGCCAGCAGTTCCACCCCGACAGGCTGGAACACTGAAGCTTTCTTT. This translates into CASSSTPTGWNTEAFF.